One and the same sample provided the 19 T cell receptor beta chains below, sequenced in a study of T cell repertoires in cytomegalovirus infection. In TCRdb, the reads were re-called with MiXCR into one record per CDR3 protein. The repertoire has 510,000 or so distinct CDR3 sequences, about 30% of them found once; the top ten carry approximately 13%. The sequenced material came from PBMCs. Receptor source: a human donor in good health (CMV status not recorded). Some clones in this sample may be carry-over from other donors' samples.

V gene TRBV12-3 or TRBV12-4 combines with J gene TRBJ2-1; the match to TRBD1 covers 8 bases. J lost 8 bases, V lost 5 bases, and 17 bases had no gene match. The CDR3 consists of 17 residues. CDR3 sequence: CASSKMTGVSGGDEQFF. CDR3 DNA: TGTGCCAGCAGTAAAATGACCGGGGTATCAGGGGGCGATGAGCAGTTCTTC.

V usage is TRBV20-1 and J usage is TRBJ2-7; 9 bases map to TRBD1. This CDR3 spans 14 amino acids. The V gene's germline CDR1 is DFQATT and CDR2 SNEGSKA (reference sequence). Trimming took 4 bases from V and 4 from J; bases not matched to a gene: 8. For the CDR3, the DNA is TGCAGTGCTACTCGGACAGGGGAAGGGTACGAGCAGTACTTC. Amino acid sequence: CSATRTGEGYEQYF.

V gene TRBV30 combines with J gene TRBJ2-1; possible D gene TRBD1, 6 bases. This CDR3 region has 13 residues. Trimming removed 0 bases at V and 7 bases at J, with 10 bases between. Germline V gives CDR1 GTSNPN, CDR2 SVGIG (reference sequence). The CDR3: CAWSVQGGNEQFF. The CDR3 DNA sequence: TGTGCCTGGAGTGTACAGGGTGGTAATGAGCAGTTCTTC.

This clonotype was detected once. A read error may explain this, as a much larger clone is one base away. The J gene is TRBJ2-3, the V gene TRBV7-2; no reliable D call. The V and J ends lost 3 bases and 3 bases respectively, with 10 bases between them. The CDR3 contains 14 residues. Germline CDR1 and CDR2: SGHTA and FQGNSA. In DNA form, the CDR3 reads TGTGCCAGCAGCTTGTTTATTACAACAGATACGCAGTATTTT. Its protein product is CASSLFITTDTQYF.

This clonotype was seen repeatedly, ten times or more. This chain uses TRBV7-2 with TRBJ2-5; D might be TRBD1 (5 bases). V was clipped by 5 bases and J by 5 bases, with 15 bases between them. CDR1 and CDR2 (germline): SGHTA, FQGNSA. The CDR3 length is 14 residues. CDR3 amino acids: CASSPRWGHETQYF. As DNA, the CDR3 is TGTGCCAGCAGCCCTCGCTGGGGCCACGAGACCCAGTACTTC.

This clonotype was observed at least ten times. The rearrangement uses TRBV7-8 and TRBJ2-3; D might be TRBD1 or TRBD2, each matching 5 bases. V was trimmed by 7 bases and J by 6 bases, leaving 11 bases between them. Germline-derived CDR1 and CDR2 are SGHVS and FQNEAQ. The CDR3 sequence is 12 residues long. The CDR3 region has the DNA TGTGCCAGCACCCAGGGAGCTGATACGCAGTATTTT. Translation: CASTQGADTQYF. Full variable domain (missing parts from reference TRBV7-8 and TRBJ2-3): GAGVSQSPRYKVAKRGQDVALRCDPISGHVSLFWYQQALGQGPEFLTYFQNEAQLDKSGLPSDRFFAERPEGSVSTLKIQRTQQEDSAVYLCASTQGADTQYFGPGTRLTVL.

This clonotype showed up many times. V gene TRBV7-8 combines with J gene TRBJ2-3; D gene unclear. Germline CDR1 is SGHVS and CDR2 is FQNEAQ. This CDR3 has 15 amino acids. Trimming shortened V by 8 bases and J by 4 bases, and 19 bases separated the two germline ends. This CDR3 reads CASQILWGKSDTQYF. DNA for the CDR3: TGTGCCAGCCAGATCTTATGGGGAAAATCAGATACGCAGTATTTT.

This chain uses TRBV4-1 with TRBJ1-6, with D hard to call. V gave up 6 bases and J gave up 8 bases, with 8 bases separating them. Germline CDR1 MGHRA, CDR2 YSYEKL. This CDR3 spans 12 amino acids. The CDR3 region is CASSQQDSPLHF. In DNA form, the CDR3 reads TGCGCCAGCAGTCAACAAGATTCACCCCTCCACTTT.

This clonotype was found a few times. The chain uses TRBV2 and TRBJ2-6, with a tentative D call TRBD1 (6 bases). The V gene's germline CDR1 is SNHLY and CDR2 FYNNEI. The V and J ends lost 7 bases and 0 bases respectively, with 13 bases between them. The CDR3 runs 16 residues. Written as DNA, the CDR3 is TGTGCCAGCACTACAGGGATCTTCTCTGGGGCCAACGTCCTGACTTTC. It yields the protein CASTTGIFSGANVLTF.

This clonotype was counted only a few times. The V call is TRBV6-5, the J call TRBJ2-7; D is possibly TRBD1 (6 bases). The V gene's germline CDR1 is MNHEY and CDR2 SVGAGI. This CDR3 has 14 residues. V lost 6 bases and J 2 bases, leaving 14 bases between the germline ends. The CDR3 nucleotides are TGTGCCAGCAGAAGGACAGCCGACCCCTACGAGCAGTACTTC. It translates to CASRRTADPYEQYF.

This clonotype was picked up a small number of times. The CDR3 spells CATRAGGTNTGELFF. The CDR3 region has the DNA TGTGCCACCCGGGCAGGCGGGACGAACACCGGGGAGCTGTTTTTT. V gene TRBV6-2 or TRBV6-3 combines with J gene TRBJ2-2, with TRBD2 as a possible D gene (6 bases). The CDR3 has 15 residues. Germline V lookup: CDR1 MNHEY, CDR2 SVGEGT. Trimming took 10 bases from V and 0 from J, leaving 15 bases between them.

CDR3 sequence: CSAQEGTSGTETQYF. The CDR3 bases are TGCAGTGCGCAAGAGGGGACTAGCGGGACGGAGACCCAGTACTTC. This chain uses TRBV20-1 with TRBJ2-5, with 13 bases aligning to TRBD2. This CDR3 contains 15 residues. From germline, CDR1 is DFQATT and CDR2 SNEGSKA (reference sequence). Losses at the gene ends were 6 bases for V and 5 bases for J; bases not matched to a gene: 9.

This chain joins TRBV10-3 and TRBJ2-1; D may be TRBD2 (5 bases). V was cut by 1 base and J by 6 bases, with 22 bases left in between. The germline V gene has CDR1 ENHRY and CDR2 SYGVKD. This CDR3 is 18 amino acids long. Here the CDR3 DNA reads TGTGCCATCAGTGAGTATGGCAGTGGAGGCGGTCTGGGCAATGAGCAGTTCTTC. Protein: CAISEYGSGGGLGNEQFF.

The chain employs TRBV14 and TRBJ2-1; tentative D call: TRBD2 (5 bases). CDR1 is SGHDN and CDR2 is FVKESK in the germline V gene. V was trimmed by 8 bases and J by 13 bases, leaving 18 bases between them. The CDR3 is 12 amino acids. CDR3 protein: CASSTSSSFQFF. CDR3 DNA sequence: TGTGCCAGCTCCACCTCCTCTAGCTTCCAGTTCTTC. Full variable domain (remainder filled in from reference TRBV14 and TRBJ2-1): EAGVTQFPSHSVIEKGQTVTLRCDPISGHDNLYWYRRVMGKEIKFLLHFVKESKQDESGMPNNRFLAERTGGTYSTLKVQPAELEDSGVYFCASSTSSSFQFFGPGTRLTVL.

The chain employs TRBV2 and TRBJ1-2; 7 positions match TRBD1. The V gene end was trimmed by 6 bases and the J gene end by 8 bases; junction bases not matched to a gene: 15. CDR1 is SNHLY and CDR2 is FYNNEI in the germline V gene. This CDR3 comprises 15 residues. The CDR3 coding sequence is TGTGCCAGCAGGGTAGGGGGCGAGGGCATACGAGGCTACACCTTC. Translating it yields CASRVGGEGIRGYTF.

This clonotype was recorded a few times. V usage is TRBV30 and J usage is TRBJ1-1, with D perhaps TRBD1 (5 bases). The germline gives CDR1 GTSNPN, CDR2 SVGIG (reference sequence). V was cut by 2 bases and J by 4 bases, with 11 bases left in between. The CDR3 has 13 amino acids. In DNA form, the CDR3 reads TGTGCCTGGAGTATAGGTGGGGCCACTGAAGCTTTCTTT. It encodes CAWSIGGATEAFF.

The CDR3 spells CASSSTIWNYGYTF. CDR3 nucleotide sequence: TGTGCCAGCAGCTCCACGATATGGAACTATGGCTACACCTTC. V gene TRBV11-3 combines with J gene TRBJ1-2, with D hard to call. From germline, CDR1 is SGHNT and CDR2 YENEEA. Trimming pared 4 bases from V and 2 bases from J, leaving 11 bases between. CDR3 size: 14 residues.

The chain is built from TRBV7-2 and TRBJ2-3, with D possibly matching TRBD2 (5 bases). V dropped 6 bases and J dropped 2 bases, with 12 bases sitting between them. Germline CDR1 and CDR2: SGHTA and FQGNSA. The CDR3 contains 14 residues. The CDR3 region has the DNA TGTGCCAGCAGGTTCGGACTCCCCACAGATACGCAGTATTTT. Its translation: CASRFGLPTDTQYF.

In its sample, this clonotype was seen a few times. The genes are TRBV20-1 and TRBJ2-3; no clear D gene. V lost 8 bases and J lost 1, with 10 bases in between. This CDR3 region has 12 residues. CDR1 is DFQATT and CDR2 is SNEGSKA in the germline V gene (reference sequence). CDR3 in amino acids: CSPGGGTDTQYF. The CDR3 DNA sequence: TGCAGTCCGGGCGGAGGCACAGATACGCAGTATTTT.